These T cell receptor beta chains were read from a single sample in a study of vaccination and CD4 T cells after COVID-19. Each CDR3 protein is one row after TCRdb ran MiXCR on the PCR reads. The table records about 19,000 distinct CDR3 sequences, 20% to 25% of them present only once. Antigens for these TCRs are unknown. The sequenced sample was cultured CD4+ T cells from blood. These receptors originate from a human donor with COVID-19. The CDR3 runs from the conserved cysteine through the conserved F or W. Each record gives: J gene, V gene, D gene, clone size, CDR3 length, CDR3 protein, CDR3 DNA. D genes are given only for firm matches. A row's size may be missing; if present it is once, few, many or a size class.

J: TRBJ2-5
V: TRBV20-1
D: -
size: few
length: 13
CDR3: CSAPRGRGETQYF
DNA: TGCAGTGCCCCGAGGGGCAGGGGCGAGACCCAGTACTTC

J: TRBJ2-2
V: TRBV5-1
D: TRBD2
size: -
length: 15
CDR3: CASSLGTSLTGELFF
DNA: TGCGCCAGCAGCTTGGGGACTAGCTTGACCGGGGAGCTGTTTTTT

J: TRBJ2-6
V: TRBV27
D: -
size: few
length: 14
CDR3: CASVGTSGANVLTF
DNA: TGTGCCAGCGTCGGGACATCTGGGGCCAACGTCCTGACTTTC

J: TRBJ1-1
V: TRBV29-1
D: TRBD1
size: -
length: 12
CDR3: CSVDRGGTEAFF
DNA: TGCAGCGTCGACAGGGGTGGCACTGAAGCTTTCTTT

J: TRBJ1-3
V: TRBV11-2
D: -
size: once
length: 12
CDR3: CASSFRGNTIYF
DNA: TGTGCCAGCAGCTTTCGAGGAAACACCATATATTTT

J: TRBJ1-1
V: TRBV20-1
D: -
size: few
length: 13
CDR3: CSARDQGTPRAFF
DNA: TGCAGTGCTAGAGATCAGGGGACGCCGCGAGCTTTCTTT

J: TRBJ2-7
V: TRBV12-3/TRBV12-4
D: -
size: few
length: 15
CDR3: CASSLDGAPGYEQYF
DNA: TGTGCCAGCAGTTTGGATGGGGCACCCGGTTACGAGCAGTACTTC

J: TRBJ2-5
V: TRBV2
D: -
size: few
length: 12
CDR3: CASSEQGETQYF
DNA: TGTGCCAGCAGTGAACAGGGGGAGACCCAGTACTTC

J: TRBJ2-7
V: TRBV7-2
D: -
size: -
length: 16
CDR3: CASSYSAGTGSYEEYF
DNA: TGTGCCAGCAGCTATTCCGCTGGGACCGGGTCCTACGAGGAGTACTTC

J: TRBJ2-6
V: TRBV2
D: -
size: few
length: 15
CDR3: CASSEPRSGANVLTF
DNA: TGTGCCAGCAGTGAACCGCGATCTGGGGCCAACGTCCTGACTTTC

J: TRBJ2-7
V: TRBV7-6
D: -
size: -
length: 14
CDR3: CASSLAGGNYEQYF
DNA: TGTGCCAGCAGCTTAGCGGGCGGGAACTACGAGCAGTACTTC

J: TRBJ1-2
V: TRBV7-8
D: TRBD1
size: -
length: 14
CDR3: CASSLQGTVYGYTF
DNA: TGTGCCAGCAGCTTACAAGGGACAGTTTATGGCTACACCTTC

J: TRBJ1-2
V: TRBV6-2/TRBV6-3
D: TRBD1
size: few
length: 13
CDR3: CASSTGQVNGYTF
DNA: TGTGCCAGCAGCACTGGACAGGTTAATGGCTACACCTTC

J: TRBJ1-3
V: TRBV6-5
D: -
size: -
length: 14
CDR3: CASSYRGTGNTIYF
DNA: TGTGCCAGCAGTTATAGGGGAACTGGAAACACCATATATTTT

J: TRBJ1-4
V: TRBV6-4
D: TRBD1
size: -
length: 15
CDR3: CASSVTGGFGEKLFF
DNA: TGTGCCAGCAGTGTAACAGGGGGCTTTGGGGAAAAACTGTTTTTT

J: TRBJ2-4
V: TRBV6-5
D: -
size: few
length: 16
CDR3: CASSSPGAGAKNIQYF
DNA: TGTGCCAGCAGTTCTCCAGGGGCAGGAGCCAAAAACATTCAGTACTTC

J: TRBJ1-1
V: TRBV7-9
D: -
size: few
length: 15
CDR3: CASSLSRGANTEAFF
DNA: TGTGCCAGCAGCTTAAGTCGGGGGGCCAACACTGAAGCTTTCTTT

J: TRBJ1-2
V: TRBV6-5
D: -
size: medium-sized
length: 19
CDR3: CASSYPFPGGAGRDYGYTF
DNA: TGTGCCAGCAGTTACCCCTTCCCGGGGGGCGCAGGTAGGGACTATGGCTACACCTTC

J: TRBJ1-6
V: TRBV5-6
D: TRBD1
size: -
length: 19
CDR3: CASSPRFRDRSSYNSPLHF
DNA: TGTGCCAGCAGCCCCCGTTTCCGGGACAGAAGCTCCTATAATTCACCCCTCCACTTT

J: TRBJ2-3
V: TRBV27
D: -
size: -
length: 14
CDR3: CASSLGGPADTQYF
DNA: TGTGCCAGCAGTTTGGGGGGGCCCGCAGATACGCAGTATTTT

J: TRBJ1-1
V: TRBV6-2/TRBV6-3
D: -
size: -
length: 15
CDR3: CASSYSGSMNTEAFF
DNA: TGTGCCAGCAGTTACAGTGGCAGCATGAACACTGAAGCTTTCTTT

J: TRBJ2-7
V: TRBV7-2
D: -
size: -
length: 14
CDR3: CASSRGLGTYEQYF
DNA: TGTGCCAGCAGCCGCGGCCTGGGAACCTACGAGCAGTACTTC

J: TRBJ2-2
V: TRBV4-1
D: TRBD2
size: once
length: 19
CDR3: CASSQDLFGLARNTGELFF
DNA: TGCGCCAGCAGCCAAGATCTTTTCGGACTAGCGAGGAACACCGGGGAGCTGTTTTTT

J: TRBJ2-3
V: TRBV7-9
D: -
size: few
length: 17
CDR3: CASSLAAGVSITDTQYF
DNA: TGTGCCAGCAGCTTAGCGGCAGGGGTCTCTATCACAGATACGCAGTATTTT

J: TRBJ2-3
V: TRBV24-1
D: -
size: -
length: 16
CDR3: CATSDSPGGGTDTQYF
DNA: TGTGCCACCAGTGATTCTCCGGGGGGCGGGACAGATACGCAGTATTTT

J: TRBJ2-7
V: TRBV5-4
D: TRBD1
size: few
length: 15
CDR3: CASSLVGQKNYEQYF
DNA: TGTGCCAGCAGCTTGGTGGGACAGAAAAACTACGAGCAGTACTTC

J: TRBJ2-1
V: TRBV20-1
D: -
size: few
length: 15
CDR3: CSARRGAESYNEQFF
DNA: TGCAGTGCTAGAAGGGGAGCGGAATCATACAATGAGCAGTTCTTC

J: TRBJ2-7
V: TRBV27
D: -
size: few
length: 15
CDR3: CASSLIATTTPEQYF
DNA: TGTGCCAGCAGTTTAATCGCGACGACCACCCCGGAGCAGTACTTC

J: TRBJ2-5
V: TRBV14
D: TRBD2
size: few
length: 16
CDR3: CASSRATSGAKETQYF
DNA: TGTGCCAGCAGCCGGGCGACTAGCGGGGCAAAAGAGACCCAGTACTTC

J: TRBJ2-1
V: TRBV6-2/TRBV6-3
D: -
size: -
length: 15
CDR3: CASSYIGENNNEQFF
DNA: TGTGCCAGCAGTTATATCGGGGAGAATAACAATGAGCAGTTCTTC

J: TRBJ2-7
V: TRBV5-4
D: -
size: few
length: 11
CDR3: CASSTPYEQYF
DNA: TGTGCCAGCAGCACTCCCTACGAGCAGTACTTC

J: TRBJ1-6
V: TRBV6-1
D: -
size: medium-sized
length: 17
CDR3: CASSEVGIQGSISPLHF
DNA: TGTGCCAGCAGTGAAGTGGGCATACAGGGTTCAATTTCACCCCTCCACTTT

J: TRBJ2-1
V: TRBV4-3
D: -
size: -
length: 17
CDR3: CASSQDPPGSSYNEQFF
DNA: TGCGCCAGCAGCCAAGATCCCCCGGGGAGCTCCTACAATGAGCAGTTCTTC

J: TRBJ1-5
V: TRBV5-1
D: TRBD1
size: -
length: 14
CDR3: CASSTEGANQPQHF
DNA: TGCGCCAGCAGCACGGAGGGGGCCAATCAGCCCCAGCATTTT

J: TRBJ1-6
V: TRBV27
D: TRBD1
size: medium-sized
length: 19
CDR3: CASSLLVATDRGRSSPLHF
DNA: TGTGCCAGCAGTTTACTAGTGGCAACAGACAGGGGTAGGTCTTCACCCCTCCACTTT

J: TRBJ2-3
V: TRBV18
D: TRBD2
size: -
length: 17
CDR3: CASSLTSGGLVPDTQYF
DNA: TGTGCCAGCTCACTCACTAGCGGGGGGCTAGTCCCAGATACGCAGTATTTT

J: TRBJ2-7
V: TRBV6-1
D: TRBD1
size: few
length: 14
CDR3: CASSTGTGTYEQYF
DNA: TGTGCCAGCAGTACCGGGACAGGGACCTACGAGCAGTACTTC

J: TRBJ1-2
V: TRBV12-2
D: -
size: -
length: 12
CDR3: CASRLEGDGYTF
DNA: TGTGCAAGTCGCTTAGAAGGGGATGGCTACACCTTC

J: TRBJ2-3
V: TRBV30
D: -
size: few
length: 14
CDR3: CAWSVRVSTDTQYF
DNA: TGTGCCTGGAGCGTCAGGGTAAGCACAGATACGCAGTATTTT

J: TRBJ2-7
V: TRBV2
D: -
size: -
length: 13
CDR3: CASIRDRDYEQYF
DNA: TGTGCCAGCATCCGAGACAGAGACTACGAGCAGTACTTC

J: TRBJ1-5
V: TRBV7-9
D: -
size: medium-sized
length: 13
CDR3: CASTGTANQPQHF
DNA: TGTGCCAGCACCGGGACGGCTAATCAGCCCCAGCATTTT

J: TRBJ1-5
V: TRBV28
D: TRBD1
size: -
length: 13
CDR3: CASEQGAGQPQHF
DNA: TGTGCCAGCGAACAGGGGGCCGGACAGCCCCAGCATTTT

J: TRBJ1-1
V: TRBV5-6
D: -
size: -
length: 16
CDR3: CASSLSLGDLNTEAFF
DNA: TGTGCCAGCAGCTTGAGCTTGGGGGATTTGAACACTGAAGCTTTCTTT

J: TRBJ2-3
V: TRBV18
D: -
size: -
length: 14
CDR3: CASSPQSYTDTQYF
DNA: TGTGCCAGCTCACCACAATCTTATACAGATACGCAGTATTTT

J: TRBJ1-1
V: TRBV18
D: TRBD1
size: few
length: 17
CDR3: CASSPLGTGVMNTEAFF
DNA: TGTGCCAGCTCACCGCTTGGGACAGGGGTAATGAACACTGAAGCTTTCTTT

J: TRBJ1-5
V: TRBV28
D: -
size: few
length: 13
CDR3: CASSKPSNQPQHF
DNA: TGTGCCAGCAGTAAACCGAGCAATCAGCCCCAGCATTTT

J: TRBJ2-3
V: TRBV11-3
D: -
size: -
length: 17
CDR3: CASSLAVLGFGADTQYF
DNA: TGTGCCAGCAGCTTAGCCGTCCTAGGCTTTGGGGCAGATACGCAGTATTTT

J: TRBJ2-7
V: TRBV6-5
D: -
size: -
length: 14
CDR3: CASSSPGTTYEQYF
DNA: TGTGCCAGCAGTTCCCCCGGGACAACCTACGAGCAGTACTTC

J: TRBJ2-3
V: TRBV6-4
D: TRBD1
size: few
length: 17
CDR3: CASAWGGLHRGAGTQYF
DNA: TGTGCCAGTGCCTGGGGAGGACTGCACAGGGGGGCGGGTACGCAGTATTTT

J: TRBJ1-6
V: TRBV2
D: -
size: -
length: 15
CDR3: CASSNRDTNNSPLHF
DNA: TGTGCCAGCAGCAACCGGGACACAAATAATTCACCCCTCCACTTT

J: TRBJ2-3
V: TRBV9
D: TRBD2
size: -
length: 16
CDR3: CASSVGARGGRDTQYF
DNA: TGTGCCAGCAGCGTAGGAGCGCGGGGGGGCCGGGATACGCAGTATTTT

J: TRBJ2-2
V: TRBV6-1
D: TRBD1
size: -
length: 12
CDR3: CASTNRGGELFF
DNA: TGTGCCAGCACCAACAGGGGAGGGGAGCTGTTTTTT